This T cell receptor (beta chain) derives from a study of shared clonotypes between healthy human individuals. TCRdb's table, derived via immunoSEQ multiplex PCR, lists solely in-frame clones and lacks some. The table records roughly 850,000 clones, 96% of them present only once. Terminally differentiated effector memory CD45RA+ cells were excluded from the naive CD8 cells, which were CD45RO-negative and positively selected for CCR7. V was pared by 4 bases and J by 2 bases, with 13 bases between. This CDR3 contains 14 residues. In germline, CDR1 is SGHKS, CDR2 YYEKEE (reference sequence). The specimen was naive CD8+ T cells sorted from blood. The chain joins TRBV5-5 to TRBJ2-7; D is perhaps TRBD1 (6 bases). The TCR originated in a man between 25 and 39 years old in good health. DNA for the CDR3: TGTGCCAGCAGCCAACAGGGAACCGCCTACGAGCAGTACTTC. It specifies CASSQQGTAYEQYF.